These T cell receptor beta chains were read from a single sample in a study of breast tumors, draining lymph nodes, adjacent tissues. Via MiXCR, TCRdb re-called the multiplex PCR reads, giving one row per CDR3 protein. The data contain under 150,000 distinct CDR3 sequences, 20% of them seen just once; the ten biggest clones take up 3% to 4%. Sequencing used axillary lymph node tissue. These TCRs come from a female donor with breast cancer. Some clones in this sample may be carry-over from other donors' samples. Each CDR3 is given with its conserved first and last residue. The order of the fields is clone size, D gene, J gene, V gene, CDR3 protein. A D gene is named only where the DNA matches it firmly. Only part of the rows carry a size: once, few, many, or a class if the clone is expanded.

many TRBD1 TRBJ1-2 TRBV20-1 CSAREQGRIYDGYTF
. . TRBJ2-4 TRBV7-9 CASSDLGGDPAGIQYF
many . TRBJ2-3 TRBV12-3/TRBV12-4 CASRSEADTQYF
. . TRBJ1-3 TRBV30 CAWRVSSGNTIYF
many TRBD1 TRBJ1-3 TRBV7-9 CASSSSPGNRGGNTIYF
few . TRBJ2-1 TRBV28 CASKEGGYNEQFF
many TRBD2 TRBJ2-3 TRBV6-6 CASDGTSGRSDTQYF
many . TRBJ1-4 TRBV2 CASRDGLSTNEKLFF
many . TRBJ2-2 TRBV4-1 CASSPRLGRGFRTGELFF
many . TRBJ2-7 TRBV15 CATSRDFPAAYEQYF
many TRBD2 TRBJ2-5 TRBV7-3 CASSLWGGKETQYF
many . TRBJ2-5 TRBV10-3 CAISVDTIQETQYF
. . TRBJ1-5 TRBV2 CASSGRGSQPQHF
. TRBD2 TRBJ2-3 TRBV3-1 CASSPGSSGRTFGDTQYF
. . TRBJ1-1 TRBV7-2 CASSVTPVRNTEAFF
. TRBD1 TRBJ1-2 TRBV13 CASSLTRLDRAGYTF
many . TRBJ2-7 TRBV20-1 CSARDRTDRYEQYF
many . TRBJ2-3 TRBV7-2 CASSTPTGTDTQYF
many TRBD1 TRBJ1-4 TRBV4-1 CASSVRIQGAGVKLFF
many . TRBJ1-4 TRBV20-1 CSARGRGDINEKLFF
many TRBD1 TRBJ2-1 TRBV20-1 CSARDLDRGGFNEQFF
few TRBD2 TRBJ2-7 TRBV5-4 CASSRGGGLAGSSSYEQYF
many . TRBJ2-1 TRBV9 CASSVAGGEGQFF
many TRBD2 TRBJ2-5 TRBV11-2 CASSSAGGRYETQYF
many . TRBJ2-7 TRBV20-1 CSARDIVYEQYF
many . TRBJ2-1 TRBV5-5 CASSLAAGYNEQFF